The 27 T cell receptor beta chains below all came from one sample that was sequenced in a study of blood T cell repertoires in COVID-19. TCRdb keeps only in-frame clones here, not all; method: immunoSEQ multiplex PCR. Of 180,000 or so clones in the sample, 70% to 85% were seen once. Sequencing input: peripheral blood. The receptors come from a human donor with acute or convalescent COVID-19. The donor label of this sample is uncertain.

V usage is TRBV5-1 and J usage is TRBJ2-1, with 8 bases matching TRBD2. This CDR3 is built from 15 residues. Per germline, CDR1 SGHRS and CDR2 YFSETQ. V gave up 0 bases and J gave up 4 bases; unmatched junction bases: 3. CDR3 sequence: CASSLGPSGYNEQFF. CDR3 coding DNA: TGCGCCAGCAGCTTGGGCCCTAGCGGGTACAATGAGCAGTTCTTC. The whole variable domain, remainder taken from reference TRBV5-1 and TRBJ2-1, is KAGVTQTPRYLIKTRGQQVTLSCSPISGHRSVSWYQQTPGQGLQFLFEYFSETQRNKGNFPGRFSGRQFSNSRSEMNVSTLELGDSALYLCASSLGPSGYNEQFFGPGTRLTVL.

CDR3 loop: CASSSTGTGGYEQYF. In DNA, the CDR3 is TGTGCCAGCAGCTCGACCGGGACAGGGGGATACGAGCAGTACTTC. The J gene is TRBJ2-7, the V gene TRBV7-8, with 11 positions matching TRBD1. This CDR3 has 15 residues. With 4 bases clipped from V and 4 bases from J, the junction kept 6 bases outside the gene matches. In germline, CDR1 is SGHVS, CDR2 FQNEAQ.

This clone was detected once. V usage is TRBV12-5 and J usage is TRBJ2-7, with 11 nucleotides matching TRBD2. CDR1 and CDR2 (germline): LGHNT, FRNRAP. The CDR3 has 14 residues. V lost 6 bases, J lost 3 bases, and 4 bases stayed unmatched. In DNA form, the CDR3 reads TGTGCTAGTGGGCTTGGACTAGCGGGCTACGAGCAGTACTTC. Translated: CASGLGLAGYEQYF.

The J gene is TRBJ1-5, the V gene TRBV10-3; D perhaps matches TRBD1 (5 bases). This CDR3 comprises 14 residues. Trimming removed 4 bases at V and 0 bases at J, with 7 bases between. CDR1 is ENHRY and CDR2 is SYGVKD in the germline V gene. In DNA form, the CDR3 reads TGTGCCATCAGTGCAGGGAATAGCAATCAGCCCCAGCATTTT. Amino acids: CAISAGNSNQPQHF.

This chain connects TRBV28 to TRBJ1-1, with D maybe TRBD1 (5 bases). The CDR3 consists of 12 residues. From germline, CDR1 is MDHEN and CDR2 SYDVKM. Trimming took 8 bases from V and 4 from J, leaving 11 bases between them. DNA for the CDR3: TGTGCCAGCGTCCGACAGCCCACTGAAGCTTTCTTT. This gives the protein CASVRQPTEAFF.

V and J are TRBV6-5 and TRBJ2-1; 9 bases map to TRBD2. The V gene's germline CDR1 is MNHEY and CDR2 SVGAGI. J gave up 2 bases and V 6 bases, and 5 bases lay outside the gene matches. The length of the CDR3 is 15 residues. CDR3 DNA sequence: TGTGCCAGCAGAATAGCGGGGGACACCTACAATGAGCAGTTCTTC. This encodes CASRIAGDTYNEQFF.

The V call is TRBV27, the J call TRBJ1-5, with D possibly matching TRBD1 (5 bases). This CDR3 is built from 15 residues. The germline CDR1 and CDR2 sequences are MNHEY and SMNVEV (reference sequence). V was trimmed by 5 bases and J by 4 bases, leaving 15 bases between them. CDR3 region: CASSPAGLGNQPQHF. CDR3 nucleotide sequence: TGTGCCAGCAGTCCCGCGGGGCTTGGAAATCAGCCCCAGCATTTT.

The chain recombines TRBV30 with TRBJ1-4; maybe TRBD1 (5 bases). The CDR3 totals 14 residues. CDR1 is GTSNPN and CDR2 is SVGIG in the germline V gene (reference sequence). Trimming cost V 4 bases and J 4 bases, with 13 bases left between them. Here the CDR3 DNA reads TGTGCCTGGACCGGGGGACTGATTAATGAAAAACTGTTTTTT. Amino acid sequence: CAWTGGLINEKLFF.

CDR3 amino acids: CASSLVVTPTVGSTQYF. For the CDR3, the DNA is TGTGCCAGCAGCTTAGTGGTCACACCTACAGTAGGGAGTACGCAGTATTTT. The chain has TRBV7-8 and TRBJ2-3; D is perhaps TRBD2 (5 bases). The CDR3 length is 17 residues. Trimming removed 1 base at V and 8 bases at J, with 22 bases between. In germline, CDR1 is SGHVS, CDR2 FQNEAQ. Variable domain in full (rest from reference TRBV7-8 and TRBJ2-3): GAGVSQSPRYKVAKRGQDVALRCDPISGHVSLFWYQQALGQGPEFLTYFQNEAQLDKSGLPSDRFFAERPEGSVSTLKIQRTQQEDSAVYLCASSLVVTPTVGSTQYFGPGTRLTVL.

This chain connects TRBV7-2 to TRBJ2-7; TRBD2 matches at 8 bases. The CDR3 totals 14 residues. Per the germline V gene, CDR1 is SGHTA and CDR2 is FQGNSA. J was trimmed by 1 base and V by 1 base; bases with no gene match: 0. The CDR3 DNA sequence: TGTGCCAGCAGCTTAGGACTAGCGTCCTACGAGCAGTACTTC. The encoded protein is CASSLGLASYEQYF.

The chain joins TRBV19 to TRBJ2-1; D might be TRBD1 (6 bases). V was cut by 5 bases and J by 0 bases, with 11 bases left in between. Germline CDR1 and CDR2: LNHDA and SQIVND (reference sequence). The CDR3 contains 15 residues. The CDR3 bases are TGTGCCAGTAGTTATACGGACAGCTCCTACAATGAGCAGTTCTTC. The encoded protein is CASSYTDSSYNEQFF.

The chain combines TRBV18 with TRBJ2-7, with a weak D call TRBD2 (5 bases). CDR3 length: 13 residues. Trimming cost V 3 bases and J 3 bases, with 9 bases left between them. The V gene's germline CDR1 is KGHSH and CDR2 LQKENI. The CDR3 protein is CASSPRAGYEQYF. The DNA of the CDR3 is TGTGCCAGCTCACCGCGGGCAGGCTACGAGCAGTACTTC.

This clone came up once. This same CDR3 is encoded by further DNA sequences in the sample. J is TRBJ2-5 and V is TRBV18; 7 bases are shared with TRBD2. J was trimmed by 2 bases and V by 0 bases; bases with no gene match: 0. The CDR3 loop spans 14 amino acids. Germline CDR1 is KGHSH and CDR2 is LQKENI. Here the CDR3 DNA reads TGTGCCAGCTCACCACCTAGCGGGCAAGAGACCCAGTACTTC. Residues: CASSPPSGQETQYF.

The CDR3 coding sequence is TGTGCCAGCAGTGGAGGGGACGACGAGCAGTACTTC. Its translation is CASSGGDDEQYF. The chain joins TRBV3-1 (or the pseudogene TRBV3-2) to TRBJ2-7; possible D gene TRBD2, 6 bases. Germline CDR1 and CDR2: LGHDT and YNNKEL (reference sequence). The V end was cut by 6 bases, the J end by 5 bases, with 11 bases between. The CDR3 is made up of 12 amino acids.

V and J are TRBV5-4 and TRBJ1-4, with D possibly being TRBD1 (5 bases). Trimming left V 0 bases short and J 8 bases short, with 14 bases between. The length of the CDR3 is 15 residues. From germline, CDR1 is SGHNT and CDR2 YYREEE (reference sequence). CDR3 loop: CASSLDGQGNEKLFF. The CDR3 DNA is TGTGCCAGCAGCTTGGATGGGCAGGGAAACGAAAAACTGTTTTTT.

The V and J genes are TRBV2 and TRBJ1-1; maybe TRBD1 (5 bases). This CDR3 comprises 13 residues. Germline CDR1 is SNHLY and CDR2 is FYNNEI. The V end was cut by 4 bases, the J end by 3 bases, with 9 bases between. The CDR3 loop is CASSVRRDTEAFF. CDR3 bases: TGTGCCAGCAGTGTGCGCAGGGACACTGAAGCTTTCTTT. The full variable domain, rest sourced from reference TRBV2 and TRBJ1-1, is EPEVTQTPSHQVTQMGQEVILRCVPISNHLYFYWYRQILGQKVEFLVSFYNNEISEKSEIFDDQFSVERPDGSNFTLKIRSTKLEDSAMYFCASSVRRDTEAFFGQGTRLTVV.

In DNA, the CDR3 is TGTGCCAGCAGTTTAGCCGGGACAGGGAGGACAGATACGCAGTATTTT. Protein product: CASSLAGTGRTDTQYF. The chain combines TRBV27 with TRBJ2-3, with 9 bases identical to TRBD1. Looked up from germline, CDR1 is MNHEY and CDR2 is SMNVEV (reference sequence). J was trimmed by 3 bases and V by 2 bases; bases with no gene match: 6. This CDR3 has 16 amino acids.

The chain links TRBV6-5 to TRBJ1-1; the D is unclear. This CDR3 has 14 residues. V was clipped by 0 bases and J by 2 bases, with 7 bases between them. CDR1 is MNHEY, CDR2 SVGAGI, per germline. In DNA form, the CDR3 reads TGTGCCAGCAGTTACTCGGAGGGAAACACTGAAGCTTTCTTT. Its translation: CASSYSEGNTEAFF.

This chain connects TRBV30 to TRBJ1-4; 11 nucleotides align to TRBD1. J was trimmed by 7 bases and V by 0 bases; bases with no gene match: 7. Germline V CDR1 and CDR2: GTSNPN, SVGIG (reference sequence). This CDR3 contains 16 residues. The CDR3 is CAWSVGTGGGGEKLFF. The CDR3, as DNA: TGTGCCTGGAGTGTCGGGACAGGGGGAGGGGGTGAAAAACTGTTTTTT.

The sample holds many counts of this clone. V usage is TRBV30 and J usage is TRBJ2-7; 9 bases align to TRBD2. There are 14 residues in the CDR3. Trimming cost V 4 bases and J 7 bases; bases outside gene matches: 11. Germline V gene lookup returns CDR1 GTSNPN and CDR2 SVGIG (reference sequence). CDR3 coding DNA: TGTGCCTGGACACTAGCGGGCATGGGATTGGAGCAGTACTTC. Amino acid sequence: CAWTLAGMGLEQYF.

The chain has TRBV7-2 and TRBJ1-4, with TRBD1 identical over 10 bases. J lost 5 bases, V lost 6 bases, and 0 bases had no gene match. The CDR3 has 13 residues. Looked up from germline, CDR1 is SGHTA and CDR2 is FQGNSA. CDR3 DNA: TGTGCCAGCAGGGACAGGGGGAATGAAAAACTGTTTTTT. It is translated as CASRDRGNEKLFF.

This chain uses TRBV6-5 with TRBJ2-1, with TRBD2 identical over 10 bases. J lost 14 bases, V lost 5 bases, and 6 bases had no gene match. Germline V lookup: CDR1 MNHEY, CDR2 SVGAGI. The CDR3 length is 12 residues. The CDR3 coding sequence is TGTGCCAGCAGTCATACTAGCGGGATAGAGTTCTTC. Translating it yields CASSHTSGIEFF.

V and J are TRBV10-3 and TRBJ2-3, with 10 bases matching TRBD1. After removal of 5 bases from V and 2 bases from J, the junction contained 7 bases not matched to a gene. This CDR3 has 16 residues. Germline V lookup: CDR1 ENHRY, CDR2 SYGVKD. In nucleotides, the CDR3 is TGTGCCATCAGTTTGGACAGGGGGATAAACACAGATACGCAGTATTTT. Residues: CAISLDRGINTDTQYF.

This rearrangement joins TRBV5-3 to TRBJ1-5, with TRBD1 matching 8 bases. Being an ORF, TRBV5-3 has a function that is uncertain. The ends lost 5 bases at V and 4 bases at J; junction bases unmatched: 11. This CDR3 has 16 residues. CDR3: CARRTTGTGVNQPQHF. The CDR3 nucleotides are TGTGCCAGAAGGACCACCGGGACAGGAGTAAATCAGCCCCAGCATTTT.

This chain uses TRBV7-9 with TRBJ1-3; D ambiguous. The germline V gene has CDR1 SEHNR and CDR2 FQNEAQ (reference sequence). The ends were cut back, 2 bases at V and 6 bases at J, with 14 bases in the middle. The CDR3 is 15 amino acids. The CDR3 spells CASSLRSQLTNTIYF. CDR3 nucleotide sequence: TGTGCCAGCAGCTTAAGGAGTCAGCTTACAAACACCATATATTTT.

The chain joins TRBV11-2 to TRBJ1-6, with 9 bases identical to TRBD1. The germline gives CDR1 SGHAT, CDR2 FQNNGV. V lost 2 bases, J lost 0 bases, and 2 bases stayed unmatched. This CDR3 spans 17 amino acids. The CDR3 region has the DNA TGTGCCAGCAGCTTACGGGACAGGGTCTCCTATAATTCACCCCTCCACTTT. Amino acids: CASSLRDRVSYNSPLHF.

Note on this clone: Other DNA sequences in the same sample also yield this CDR3. This chain connects TRBV6-6 to TRBJ1-1, with D tentatively TRBD1 (5 bases). The germline gives CDR1 MNHNY, CDR2 SVGAGI (reference sequence). The CDR3 has 14 amino acids. The V end was cut by 2 bases, the J end by 1 base, with 8 bases between. The CDR3 loop reads CASSYQGQNTEAFF. The DNA of the CDR3 is TGTGCCAGCAGTTACCAGGGCCAGAACACTGAAGCTTTCTTT.